These 18 T cell receptor beta chains share one sample of origin, sequenced in a study of regulatory T cells in long-lasting Graves disease. Time point of the sample: newly diagnosed GD, antithyroid drugs for less than 3 months. Isolated PBMC RNA provided the starting material for the TCR library. Arm-PCR of CDR3 regions with iRepertoire HTBI primers generated TCR beta libraries. Each CDR3 protein is one row after TCRdb ran MiXCR on the multiplex PCR reads. The data contain over 500,000 distinct CDR3 sequences, about 16% of them singletons. These data were also reused for a study on T cells in Graves' hyperthyroidism and ophthalmopathy.

The sequences come from peripheral blood mononuclear cells (PBMCs), collected at new diagnosis, from a patient treated with antithyroid drugs. The receptor source for this set is a young man with Graves disease.

This clonotype was counted ten times or more. V and J are TRBV28 and TRBJ2-1; unclear D gene. With 1 base removed from V and 0 bases from J, the gap between germline ends came to 10 bases. There are 16 residues in the CDR3. In germline, CDR1 is MDHEN, CDR2 SYDVKM. The CDR3 sequence: CASSLSGLSSYNEQFF. In DNA, the CDR3 is TGTGCCAGCAGTTTATCCGGGCTGAGCTCCTACAATGAGCAGTTCTTC.

This clonotype appeared once. The genes are TRBV7-2 and TRBJ2-1; D remains ambiguous. The CDR3 is 15 residues long. V was clipped by 5 bases and J by 6 bases, with 17 bases between them. Per the germline V gene, CDR1 is SGHTA and CDR2 is FQGNSA. The CDR3 protein is CASSRTSVVSNEQFF. The CDR3 DNA reads as TGTGCCAGCAGCCGAACCTCCGTTGTGAGCAATGAGCAGTTCTTC.

V is TRBV7-9 and J is TRBJ1-4; D remains unclear. CDR1 is SEHNR, CDR2 FQNEAQ, per germline (reference sequence). Between the trimmed V and J ends, which lost 4 bases and 8 bases, there was a span of 17 bases. The CDR3 has 15 amino acids. The CDR3 bases are TGTGCCAGCAGCTCCCCAGTTGAGGGCAACGAAAAACTGTTTTTT. Protein sequence: CASSSPVEGNEKLFF.

This clonotype was observed a handful of times. The V gene is TRBV5-1, the J gene TRBJ2-7, with 9 bases identical to TRBD1. V dropped 6 bases and J dropped 5; count of bases not matched to a gene: 9. Looked up from germline, CDR1 is SGHRS and CDR2 is YFSETQ. This CDR3 contains 14 residues. The CDR3 loop reads CASKSGTGFHEQYF. The DNA of the CDR3 is TGCGCCAGCAAATCCGGGACAGGGTTTCACGAGCAGTACTTC.

At least ten counts were recorded for this clonotype. This chain connects TRBV7-2 to TRBJ1-2; D remains ambiguous. Trimming stripped 0 bases from V and 4 bases from J, with 6 bases between. The CDR3 consists of 13 residues. In germline, CDR1 is SGHTA, CDR2 FQGNSA. CDR3 in amino acids: CASSLAAFYGYTF. In DNA form, the CDR3 reads TGTGCCAGCAGCTTAGCCGCGTTCTATGGCTACACCTTC.

The chain recombines TRBV5-4 with TRBJ2-5; 7 nucleotides align to TRBD1. Germline loops: CDR1 SGHNT, CDR2 YYREEE (reference sequence). The CDR3 spans 15 residues. The V and J ends lost 4 bases and 5 bases, in that order; junction bases with no gene match: 11. CDR3 sequence (DNA): TGTGCCAGCAGCCAGGCGACAGGGAATAAGGAGACCCAGTACTTC. Translating it yields CASSQATGNKETQYF.

This clonotype appeared many times. CDR3 nucleotides: TGTGCCAGCCGTCCTCCGGTGGACACTGAAGCTTTCTTT. Translation gives CASRPPVDTEAFF. V is TRBV9 and J is TRBJ1-1; D is unclear. The germline V gene has CDR1 SGDLS and CDR2 YYNGEE. The length of the CDR3 is 13 residues. Trimming removed 7 bases at V and 3 bases at J, with 13 bases between.

This clonotype was observed many times. V is TRBV6-9 and J is TRBJ2-3, with TRBD2 identical over 10 bases. CDR1 is MNHGY, CDR2 SVAAGI, per germline. With 4 bases clipped from V and 1 base from J, the junction kept 2 bases outside the gene matches. The CDR3 totals 15 residues. The CDR3 bases are TGTGCCAGCAGTTGGCTAGCGGGGGGCACAGATACGCAGTATTTT. Translation gives CASSWLAGGTDTQYF.

The J gene is TRBJ1-1, the V gene TRBV20-1; 9 bases agree with TRBD1. Per the germline V gene, CDR1 is DFQATT and CDR2 is SNEGSKA (reference sequence). CDR3 length: 14 residues. The J segment lost 6 bases and the V segment lost 0 bases, leaving 5 bases of the junction unmatched. The CDR3 region has the DNA TGCAGTGCTAGAGATGATAGGACAGGGGCTGAAGCTTTCTTT. Translating it yields CSARDDRTGAEAFF.

Worth noting for this clonotype: A much larger clone lies one base from this, so it may be a read error. The rearrangement links TRBV20-1 to TRBJ2-7; D is undetermined. Trimming stripped 4 bases from V and 1 base from J, with 11 bases between. CDR1 and CDR2 (germline): DFQATT, SNEGSKA (reference sequence). The CDR3 is 13 residues long. CDR3 protein: CSANPAMSYEQYF. In DNA, the CDR3 is TGCAGTGCTAATCCGGCTATGTCCTACGAGCAGTACTTC.

J is TRBJ2-1 and V is TRBV6-5; D may be TRBD2 (5 bases). With 4 bases removed from V and 7 bases from J, the gap between germline ends came to 29 bases. The CDR3 sequence is 19 residues long. Germline V gives CDR1 MNHEY, CDR2 SVGAGI. The CDR3 loop reads CASSFLSSRASISSNEQFF. The CDR3 DNA follows: TGTGCCAGCAGTTTCTTGAGTTCCCGAGCTAGCATTTCGAGTAATGAGCAGTTCTTC.

This clonotype has ten or more counts. CDR3 in DNA: TGTGCCAGCAGTAACGGGGCTTTGACTTTCTTT. It codes for CASSNGALTFF. This sequence joins TRBV12-3 or TRBV12-4 and TRBJ1-1; D is possibly TRBD1 (5 bases). Trimming removed 5 bases from V and 12 bases from J, with 13 bases in between. The CDR3 loop spans 11 amino acids.

This clonotype was counted at least ten times. This chain connects TRBV30 to TRBJ1-4, with TRBD1 as a possible D gene (5 bases). V was trimmed by 3 bases and J by 0 bases, leaving 8 bases between them. Germline-derived CDR1 and CDR2 are GTSNPN and SVGIG (reference sequence). This CDR3 contains 14 residues. CDR3 sequence: CAWRRQTTNEKLFF. As DNA, the CDR3 is TGTGCCTGGAGGAGACAGACAACTAATGAAAAACTGTTTTTT. The complete variable domain, with remaining parts taken from reference TRBV30 and TRBJ1-4, reads SQTIHQWPATLVQPVGSPLSLECTVEGTSNPNLYWYRQAAGRGLQLLFYSVGIGQISSEVPQNLSASRPQDRQFILSSKKLLLSDSGFYLCAWRRQTTNEKLFFGSGTQLSVL.

The chain combines TRBV10-3 with TRBJ2-3; 7 nucleotides match TRBD1. Looked up from germline, CDR1 is ENHRY and CDR2 is SYGVKD. J gave up 4 bases and V 6 bases, and 4 bases lay outside the gene matches. There are 13 residues in the CDR3. The CDR3 region has the DNA TGTGCCATCAGCTGGGACAGATCAGATACGCAGTATTTT. Its protein is CAISWDRSDTQYF.

This clonotype appeared many times. The chain combines TRBV7-2 with TRBJ2-5; D is tentatively TRBD1 or TRBD2 (5 bases each). The CDR3 covers 15 residues. The germline V gene encodes CDR1 SGHTA and CDR2 FQGNSA. Deletions cut 5 bases from V and 5 bases from J, with 18 bases between. CDR3 nucleotide sequence: TGTGCCAGCAGCATCGGGGCTAGCTCCCGGGAGACCCAGTACTTC. Its protein is CASSIGASSRETQYF. The full variable domain, its missing parts supplied by reference TRBV7-2 and TRBJ2-5, is GAGVSQSPSNKVTEKGKDVELRCDPISGHTALYWYRQSLGQGLEFLIYFQGNSAPDKSGLPSDRFSAERTGGSVSTLTIQRTQQEDSAVYLCASSIGASSRETQYFGPGTRLLVL.

With respect to this clonotype: Since a much larger clone is just one base distant, this may be a read error. The rearrangement uses TRBV30 and TRBJ1-5; D is undetermined. The CDR3 has 14 residues. The germline V gene encodes CDR1 GTSNPN and CDR2 SVGIG (reference sequence). CDR3 in DNA: TGTGCCTGTCGATATCCACTTGACAATCGGCCCCAGCATTTT. Translation gives CACRYPLDNRPQHF.

The rearrangement links TRBV20-1 to TRBJ1-5; D ambiguous. Trimming removed 3 bases from V and 6 bases from J, with 18 bases in between. Germline V CDR1 and CDR2: DFQATT, SNEGSKA (reference sequence). The CDR3 totals 15 residues. In DNA, the CDR3 is TGCAGTGCTAGTGAGGAGGGAAGGAAATCTCAGCCCCAGCATTTT. Translating gives CSASEEGRKSQPQHF.

This clonotype was found many times. The chain links TRBV28 to TRBJ1-2; the D is unclear. The CDR3 extends over 15 amino acids. The V and J ends lost 1 base and 0 bases respectively, with 9 bases between them. Germline V CDR1 and CDR2: MDHEN, SYDVKM. In nucleotides, the CDR3 is TGTGCCAGCAGTTTATCCCCGTGGGCTAACTATGGCTACACCTTC. This encodes CASSLSPWANYGYTF.